The 19 T cell receptor beta chains below all came from one sample that was sequenced in a study of shared clonotypes between healthy human individuals. Clones were sequenced by immunoSEQ multiplex PCR, and TCRdb holds only the in-frame ones, with some missing. The sample holds roughly 2 million clones; roughly 94% are singletons and the top ten take 0.13%. Sample: naive CD4+ T cells sorted from blood. Subset denoted: CD45RA+ positively selected. These receptors all come from a man aged 18-30 years in good health.

The chain employs TRBV5-4 and TRBJ1-4; TRBD1 is a possible D gene (6 bases). Per germline, CDR1 SGHNT and CDR2 YYREEE (reference sequence). This CDR3 has 16 amino acids. V was cut by 1 base and J by 2 bases, with 12 bases left in between. The CDR3 nucleotides are TGTGCCAGCAGCTTGCCGGAGGGGGACACTAATGAAAAACTGTTTTTT. Its translation is CASSLPEGDTNEKLFF.

The chain combines TRBV11-2 with TRBJ1-5; D may be TRBD1 (5 bases). There are 14 residues in the CDR3. Looked up from germline, CDR1 is SGHAT and CDR2 is FQNNGV. The V gene lost 1 base and the J gene lost 4 bases, with 8 bases spanning the gap. In nucleotides, the CDR3 is TGTGCCAGCAGCTTAGTCGGGGGGAATCAGCCCCAGCATTTT. It specifies CASSLVGGNQPQHF.

The J gene is TRBJ1-2, the V gene TRBV9; D remains ambiguous. The CDR3 is 16 residues long. Germline V lookup: CDR1 SGDLS, CDR2 YYNGEE. Trimming took off 2 bases at V and 4 bases at J, with 18 bases between the two ends. CDR3: CASSVGTAMTPYGYTF. DNA of the CDR3: TGTGCCAGCAGCGTTGGCACAGCGATGACCCCCTATGGCTACACCTTC.

J is TRBJ2-4 and V is TRBV7-2; no clear D gene. The CDR3 covers 15 residues. The V end lost 1 base, the J end lost 0 bases, and 7 bases lay between the germline ends. The germline V gene has CDR1 SGHTA and CDR2 FQGNSA. CDR3 DNA: TGTGCCAGCAGCTTAGGGGGTTTAGCCAAAAACATTCAGTACTTC. It encodes CASSLGGLAKNIQYF.

The chain is built from TRBV6-6 and TRBJ1-6; weak D call: TRBD1 (5 bases). V was pared by 0 bases and J by 7 bases, with 10 bases between. Germline-derived CDR1 and CDR2 are MNHNY and SVGAGI (reference sequence). This CDR3 has 15 amino acids. CDR3 loop: CASSYSAGKNSPLHF. The CDR3 nucleotides are TGTGCCAGCAGTTACTCGGCAGGGAAAAATTCACCCCTCCACTTT.

The chain has TRBV5-6 and TRBJ2-3; D possibly corresponds to TRBD2 (6 bases). The CDR3 consists of 17 residues. Between the trimmed V and J ends, which lost 0 bases and 2 bases, there was a span of 16 bases. The germline gives CDR1 SGHDT, CDR2 YYEEEE. The CDR3 region has the DNA TGTGCCAGCAGCTTGGGGCTCCCGGGACTCAACACAGATACGCAGTATTTT. Its translation: CASSLGLPGLNTDTQYF. Full variable domain (outside the CDR3, taken from reference TRBV5-6 and TRBJ2-3): DAGVTQSPTHLIKTRGQQVTLRCSPKSGHDTVSWYQQALGQGPQFIFQYYEEEERQRGNFPDRFSGHQFPNYSSELNVNALLLGDSALYLCASSLGLPGLNTDTQYFGPGTRLTVL.

The chain has TRBV19 and TRBJ2-7, with D perhaps matching TRBD2 (6 bases). The V and J ends lost 6 bases and 2 bases respectively, with 23 bases between them. Germline lookup yields CDR1 LNHDA and CDR2 SQIVND (reference sequence). CDR3 length equals 17 residues. CDR3 in DNA: TGTGCCAGTAGCCGAAGGGTCGGGAGTGAGATCCCCTACGAGCAGTACTTC. It specifies CASSRRVGSEIPYEQYF.

The chain combines TRBV7-9 with TRBJ2-6; 10 bases fit TRBD1. With 3 bases clipped from V and 0 bases from J, the junction kept 5 bases outside the gene matches. The germline V gene encodes CDR1 SEHNR and CDR2 FQNEAQ (reference sequence). The CDR3 has 18 amino acids. CDR3 in amino acids: CASSFPGQGSSGANVLTF. CDR3 DNA sequence: TGTGCCAGCAGCTTTCCGGGACAGGGGAGCTCTGGGGCCAACGTCCTGACTTTC.

The V call is TRBV5-1, the J call TRBJ1-6; 11 bases line up with TRBD1. The V gene's germline CDR1 is SGHRS and CDR2 YFSETQ. CDR3 length: 16 amino acids. V shed 3 bases, J shed 5 bases, and the junction held 4 bases outside the gene matches. CDR3 in amino acids: CASSSDRGRDNSPLHF. The CDR3 DNA sequence: TGCGCCAGCAGCTCGGACAGGGGGCGAGATAATTCACCCCTCCACTTT.

The chain joins TRBV5-4 to TRBJ2-3, with TRBD2 matching 7 bases. Germline CDR1 and CDR2: SGHNT and YYREEE (reference sequence). The CDR3 spans 14 residues. V was pared by 4 bases and J by 1 base, with 3 bases of the junction left unmatched. CDR3 sequence reads: CASSPGRGTDTQYF. As DNA, the CDR3 is TGTGCCAGCAGCCCGGGGAGGGGCACAGATACGCAGTATTTT.

The rearrangement links TRBV4-1 to TRBJ2-4; D uncertain. This CDR3 has 16 residues. Germline assignment: CDR1 MGHRA and CDR2 YSYEKL. Trimming removed 1 base from V and 1 base from J, with 11 bases in between. CDR3 sequence reads: CASSQGILAAKNIQYF. The CDR3 DNA reads TGCGCCAGCAGCCAAGGTATTTTGGCGGCCAAAAACATTCAGTACTTC.

CDR3 nucleotide sequence: TGCGCCAGCAGCCAGGGACGGACGAACACTGAAGCTTTCTTT. This sequence encodes CASSQGRTNTEAFF. The rearrangement links TRBV5-1 to TRBJ1-1; a weak D match, TRBD1 (5 bases). The length of the CDR3 is 14 residues. Trimming removed 4 bases from V and 1 base from J, with 11 bases in between. Germline values: CDR1 SGHRS, CDR2 YFSETQ.

The V gene is TRBV4-1, the J gene TRBJ1-1; no firm D call. V was trimmed by 0 bases and J by 3 bases, leaving 11 bases between them. The CDR3 is 15 amino acids. Germline lookup yields CDR1 MGHRA and CDR2 YSYEKL. This CDR3 reads CASSQEFSRYTEAFF. The CDR3 DNA is TGCGCCAGCAGCCAAGAATTTAGTCGGTACACTGAAGCTTTCTTT.

This clone was found once. The chain carries TRBV30 and TRBJ1-5; D call uncertain. Per the germline V gene, CDR1 is GTSNPN and CDR2 is SVGIG (reference sequence). The CDR3 has 14 residues. With 3 bases removed from V and 0 bases from J, the gap between germline ends came to 9 bases. In DNA form, the CDR3 reads TGTGCCTGGAGCCTCCTATATAGCAATCAGCCCCAGCATTTT. This sequence encodes CAWSLLYSNQPQHF.

This sequence joins TRBV11-2 and TRBJ2-5, with D tentatively TRBD1 (5 bases). Trimming took 2 bases from V and 2 from J, leaving 15 bases between them. Germline V lookup: CDR1 SGHAT, CDR2 FQNNGV. The CDR3 consists of 16 residues. CDR3 nucleotides: TGTGCCAGCAGCTTAATCGGCAGGGAATTACAAGAGACCCAGTACTTC. As protein: CASSLIGRELQETQYF.

The chain uses TRBV6-5 and TRBJ1-5; D not certain. V was cut by 4 bases and J by 3 bases, with 10 bases left in between. From germline, CDR1 is MNHEY and CDR2 SVGAGI. This CDR3 is 14 amino acids long. This CDR3 is CASSSAGHNQPQHF. DNA of the CDR3: TGTGCCAGCAGTTCCGCCGGGCACAATCAGCCCCAGCATTTT.

The chain employs TRBV19 and TRBJ1-2; D is possibly TRBD1 (5 bases). CDR1 and CDR2 (germline): LNHDA, SQIVND (reference sequence). The length of the CDR3 is 14 residues. V was shortened by 2 bases and J by 7 bases, with 14 bases between the two germline ends. The CDR3 loop is CASSITMSTGGYTF. In nucleotides, the CDR3 is TGTGCCAGTAGTATAACCATGAGTACAGGTGGCTACACCTTC.

The chain carries TRBV7-2 and TRBJ2-3; D is uncertain. CDR1 and CDR2 (germline): SGHTA, FQGNSA. V lost 1 base and J lost 4, with 12 bases in between. The CDR3 loop spans 15 amino acids. The CDR3 spells CASSLEVRSADTQYF. In DNA form, the CDR3 reads TGTGCCAGCAGCTTAGAAGTACGGTCCGCAGATACGCAGTATTTT.

This chain uses TRBV19 with TRBJ1-6; D not resolved. The CDR3 is made up of 14 amino acids. V lost 5 bases and J lost 4, with 9 bases in between. Germline CDR1 reads LNHDA; CDR2 reads SQIVND (reference sequence). CDR3 DNA: TGTGCCAGTAGTGAGGACGTATATAATTCACCCCTCCACTTT. This gives the protein CASSEDVYNSPLHF.